What follows are 32 T cell receptor beta chains derived from one specimen sequenced in a study of early stage breast cancer tumors. Data came from immunoSEQ multiplex PCR; TCRdb stores just in-frame clones and leaves some out. The table lists more than 60,000 clones, approximately 80% of them singletons, with approximately 3.7% in the top ten. The sequenced sample was blood. These receptors were obtained from a person in their 60s with breast cancer.

The rearrangement uses TRBV5-6 and TRBJ2-7; D is unresolved. Trimming shortened V by 1 base and J by 2 bases, and 7 bases separated the two germline ends. Germline CDR1 reads SGHDT; CDR2 reads YYEEEE. This CDR3 contains 13 residues. The CDR3 coding sequence is TGTGCCAGCAGCTTGACCATTCCCTACGAGCAGTACTTC. It translates to CASSLTIPYEQYF.

V usage is TRBV28 and J usage is TRBJ2-3; TRBD1 aligns across 8 bases. The CDR3 extends over 14 amino acids. CDR1 and CDR2 (germline): MDHEN, SYDVKM. V lost 5 bases, J lost 4 bases, and 5 bases stayed unmatched. The DNA of the CDR3 is TGTGCCAGCAGTGAGACAGGGGAAGCAGATACGCAGTATTTT. This encodes CASSETGEADTQYF.

The V and J genes are TRBV5-1 and TRBJ1-2; 7 nucleotides align to TRBD1. Germline V gene sequence: CDR1 SGHRS, CDR2 YFSETQ. The V segment lost 2 bases and the J segment 5 bases; nucleotides outside the gene matches: 12. The CDR3 runs 16 residues. Here the CDR3 DNA reads TGCGCCAGCAGCTTAATAAGAACAGGGGAGAGGTATGGCTACACCTTC. Translation: CASSLIRTGERYGYTF.

The DNA of the CDR3 is TGTGCCAGCAGCTTAGACAGTACGGACGAGCAGTACTTC. Translated: CASSLDSTDEQYF. This chain joins TRBV7-2 and TRBJ2-7; no reliable D call. With 1 base removed from V and 5 bases from J, the gap between germline ends came to 9 bases. This CDR3 contains 13 residues. From germline, CDR1 is SGHTA and CDR2 FQGNSA.

This clone appeared a few times. J is TRBJ1-1 and V is TRBV18; no clear D gene. The CDR3 contains 15 residues. CDR1 KGHSH and CDR2 LQKENI come from the germline V gene. The ends were cut back, 3 bases at V and 1 base at J, with 12 bases in the middle. CDR3 region: CASSPTWDGNTEAFF. The DNA of the CDR3 is TGTGCCAGCTCACCGACCTGGGATGGGAACACTGAAGCTTTCTTT.

The chain is built from TRBV28 and TRBJ2-2; D is undetermined. This CDR3 spans 15 amino acids. The germline V and J ends were trimmed by 3 bases and 3 bases, with 11 bases remaining between them. Germline V CDR1 and CDR2: MDHEN, SYDVKM. This chain's CDR3 is CASSFVLRDTGELFF. The CDR3 DNA reads TGTGCCAGCAGTTTTGTCCTTCGGGACACCGGGGAGCTGTTTTTT.

The CDR3 here is CASSDTSGRAGSYNEQFF. The CDR3 DNA is TGTGCCAGCAGCGATACTAGCGGGAGGGCCGGATCCTACAATGAGCAGTTCTTC. The J gene is TRBJ2-1, the V gene TRBV7-9, with TRBD2 matching 13 bases. The CDR3 sequence is 18 residues long. V was pared by 5 bases and J by 1 base, with 8 bases of the junction left unmatched. The V gene's germline CDR1 is SEHNR and CDR2 FQNEAQ (reference sequence).

The chain is built from TRBV19 and TRBJ1-1; a possible D gene is TRBD1 (6 bases). The CDR3 has 15 amino acids. The germline V gene encodes CDR1 LNHDA and CDR2 SQIVND (reference sequence). V was cut by 3 bases and J by 3 bases, with 14 bases left in between. The CDR3 spells CASSIDRPVDTEAFF. The CDR3 coding sequence is TGTGCCAGTAGTATTGACAGGCCAGTGGACACTGAAGCTTTCTTT.

This clone came up once. The chain combines TRBV29-1 with TRBJ2-3; 7 bases line up with TRBD1. Looked up from germline, CDR1 is SQVTM and CDR2 is ANQGSEA. This CDR3 is built from 14 residues. The ends lost 6 bases at V and 0 bases at J; junction bases unmatched: 6. CDR3: CSVSPGQSTDTQYF. In DNA, the CDR3 is TGCAGCGTCAGCCCGGGACAGAGCACAGATACGCAGTATTTT.

As DNA, the CDR3 is TGTGCCAGCTCACGCCAAAGGCAGTCCGCGAACACCGGGGAGCTGTTTTTT. Protein: CASSRQRQSANTGELFF. The V gene is TRBV18, the J gene TRBJ2-2; D is unresolved. CDR1 is KGHSH, CDR2 LQKENI, per germline. Trimming left V 4 bases short and J 0 bases short, with 15 bases between. This CDR3 comprises 17 residues.

The chain recombines TRBV18 with TRBJ2-7, with 8 bases identical to TRBD2. V gave up 3 bases and J gave up 4 bases; unmatched junction bases: 11. Germline CDR1 KGHSH, CDR2 LQKENI. The CDR3 loop spans 16 amino acids. The CDR3 bases are TGTGCCAGCTCACCCACCTACGGGACTAGTTCTTACGAGCAGTACTTC. Amino acid sequence: CASSPTYGTSSYEQYF.

The chain employs TRBV6-5 and TRBJ1-2; 7 bases line up with TRBD1. Germline CDR1 and CDR2: MNHEY and SVGAGI. V shed 5 bases and J 4 bases; nucleotides not matched to a gene: 7. The CDR3 has 14 amino acids. The CDR3 sequence: CASSPTGAIYGYTF. The CDR3 DNA reads as TGTGCCAGCAGTCCTACAGGGGCAATCTATGGCTACACCTTC.

This clone was picked up one time. As DNA, the CDR3 is TGTGCCAGCAGTCCCACAAAAAATCAGCCCCAGCATTTT. It encodes CASSPTKNQPQHF. V usage is TRBV6-6 and J usage is TRBJ1-5, with D unresolved. Trimming cost V 5 bases and J 4 bases, with 9 bases left between them. This CDR3 contains 13 residues. Germline CDR1 MNHNY, CDR2 SVGAGI (reference sequence).

This rearrangement joins TRBV4-2 to TRBJ2-3; D might be TRBD2 (5 bases). There are 18 residues in the CDR3. Germline assignment: CDR1 LGHNA and CDR2 YNFKEQ. The germline V and J ends were trimmed by 0 bases and 2 bases, with 18 bases remaining between them. The CDR3 spells CASSQDPAAGTATDTQYF. CDR3 coding DNA: TGTGCCAGCAGCCAAGACCCGGCGGCGGGTACCGCCACAGATACGCAGTATTTT.

V gene TRBV19 combines with J gene TRBJ2-7, with 13 bases identical to TRBD2. Germline V lookup: CDR1 LNHDA, CDR2 SQIVND (reference sequence). This CDR3 spans 17 amino acids. V shed 5 bases, J shed 4 bases, and the junction held 11 bases outside the gene matches. The DNA of the CDR3 is TGTGCCAGTAGTCGATTTGAGGGGACTAGCGGGAATTACGAGCAGTACTTC. It translates to CASSRFEGTSGNYEQYF.

V gene TRBV4-2 combines with J gene TRBJ2-4, with 8 bases identical to TRBD1. J lost 1 base, V lost 5 bases, and 4 bases had no gene match. The length of the CDR3 is 15 residues. CDR1 is LGHNA, CDR2 YNFKEQ, per germline. CDR3: CASSDRQGAKNIQYF. The DNA for the CDR3 is TGTGCCAGCAGCGACCGACAGGGGGCCAAAAACATTCAGTACTTC.

This chain joins TRBV19 and TRBJ1-4, with 9 bases aligning to TRBD1. This CDR3 has 14 amino acids. Germline CDR1 reads LNHDA; CDR2 reads SQIVND (reference sequence). Trimming cost V 6 bases and J 11 bases; bases outside gene matches: 10. The CDR3 DNA reads TGTGCCAGTAGGTCGGGGACAGGGATGCGTAAACTGTTTTTT. As protein: CASRSGTGMRKLFF.

To note about this clone: An end of the junction differs from the germline gene, which may be a read error. The rearrangement uses TRBV7-8 and TRBJ1-1, with 7 bases that match TRBD1. There are 14 residues in the CDR3. Looked up from germline, CDR1 is SGHVS and CDR2 is FQNEAQ. DNA for the CDR3: TGCCAGATTCGACAGGGTGGAATAGACACTGAAGCTTTCTTT. Amino acid sequence: CQIRQGGIDTEAFF.

The chain is built from TRBV7-8 and TRBJ2-5; D ambiguous. This CDR3 spans 11 amino acids. Germline CDR1 is SGHVS and CDR2 is FQNEAQ. V shed 5 bases and J shed 2 bases, with 3 bases lying between them. The chain's CDR3 is CASSNQETQYF. In nucleotides, the CDR3 is TGTGCCAGCAGCAATCAAGAGACCCAGTACTTC.

This chain uses TRBV5-1 with TRBJ1-2; possible D gene TRBD1, 5 bases. With 4 bases removed from V and 2 bases from J, the gap between germline ends came to 15 bases. The germline gives CDR1 SGHRS, CDR2 YFSETQ. The CDR3 runs to 15 residues. In nucleotides, the CDR3 is TGCGCCAGCAGCCTCCTCCCCAGGGCGAACTATGGCTACACCTTC. This encodes CASSLLPRANYGYTF.

This clone came up a few times. The chain's CDR3 is CASSQSSAGGEKLFF. DNA of the CDR3: TGTGCCAGCAGCCAATCTTCGGCAGGGGGCGAAAAACTGTTTTTT. The rearrangement joins TRBV16 to TRBJ1-4, with 8 bases fitting TRBD1. Germline CDR1 is KGHSY and CDR2 is FQNENV. The CDR3 consists of 15 residues. V gave up 0 bases and J gave up 8 bases; unmatched junction bases: 5.

The chain has TRBV28 and TRBJ2-7; D may match TRBD1 or TRBD2 (5 bases each). The CDR3 is made up of 14 amino acids. CDR1 and CDR2 (germline): MDHEN, SYDVKM. The V end was cut by 3 bases, the J end by 6 bases, with 15 bases between. CDR3 DNA sequence: TGTGCCAGCAGTTTCCAATTCCAGGGAGCCGAGCAGTACTTC. It specifies CASSFQFQGAEQYF. Using reference TRBV28 and TRBJ2-7 for the parts outside the CDR3, the full variable domain is DVKVTQSSRYLVKRTGEKVFLECVQDMDHENMFWYRQDPGLGLRLIYFSYDVKMKEKGDIPEGYSVSREKKERFSLILESASTNQTSMYLCASSFQFQGAEQYFGPGTRLTVT.

This clone has just one count. The chain carries TRBV5-1 and TRBJ2-7, with TRBD2 identical over 8 bases. V dropped 4 bases and J dropped 6; count of bases not matched to a gene: 12. The germline V gene encodes CDR1 SGHRS and CDR2 YFSETQ. The CDR3 is 15 amino acids. DNA of the CDR3: TGCGCCAGCAGCCTAACTAGCGGATCTTCGGGCGAGCAGTACTTC. Amino acids: CASSLTSGSSGEQYF.

The V call is TRBV2, the J call TRBJ2-1; D possibly corresponds to TRBD2 (6 bases). Germline V lookup: CDR1 SNHLY, CDR2 FYNNEI. This CDR3 contains 17 residues. The V and J ends lost 2 bases and 3 bases respectively, with 17 bases between them. CDR3 bases: TGTGCCAGCAGTGAAAGGGGACTGTTGGTTTTCTACAATGAGCAGTTCTTC. It codes for CASSERGLLVFYNEQFF.

The sample holds one count of this clone. The rearrangement links TRBV29-1 to TRBJ2-7; possibly TRBD2 for D (5 bases). V lost 2 bases and J 3 bases, leaving 14 bases between the germline ends. CDR3 size: 14 residues. Germline lookup yields CDR1 SQVTM and CDR2 ANQGSEA. The CDR3, as DNA: TGCAGCGTTGAATTGTTGGGAGACGACTACGAGCAGTACTTC. Translation gives CSVELLGDDYEQYF.

This rearrangement joins TRBV7-2 to TRBJ1-5; D is possibly TRBD1 (6 bases). CDR3 length: 15 amino acids. Trimming removed 2 bases at V and 0 bases at J, with 8 bases between. Germline values: CDR1 SGHTA, CDR2 FQGNSA. In nucleotides, the CDR3 is TGTGCCAGCAGCTTACAGGGGAATAGCAATCAGCCCCAGCATTTT. Translated, it gives CASSLQGNSNQPQHF.

This chain connects TRBV30 to TRBJ1-5; TRBD1 agrees at 7 bases. Trimming removed 4 bases from V and 4 bases from J; junction bases left unmatched: 4. This CDR3 spans 13 amino acids. Germline CDR1 is GTSNPN and CDR2 is SVGIG (reference sequence). Here the CDR3 reads CAWKDRENQPQHF. Written as DNA, the CDR3 is TGTGCCTGGAAAGACAGGGAAAATCAGCCCCAGCATTTT.

The V call is TRBV18, the J call TRBJ2-3; possibly TRBD1 or TRBD2 for D (5 bases each). The germline CDR1 and CDR2 sequences are KGHSH and LQKENI. The V gene lost 6 bases and the J gene lost 0 bases, with 13 bases spanning the gap. The CDR3 covers 15 residues. As DNA, the CDR3 is TGTGCCAGCTCCCCCTCCAGGGACAGCACAGATACGCAGTATTTT. This gives the protein CASSPSRDSTDTQYF. Based on the CDR3 plus reference TRBV18 and TRBJ2-3, the full variable domain is NAGVMQNPRHLVRRRGQEARLRCSPMKGHSHVYWYRQLPEEGLKFMVYLQKENIIDESGMPKERFSAEFPKEGPSILRIQQVVRGDSAAYFCASSPSRDSTDTQYFGPGTRLTVL.

The V call is TRBV27, the J call TRBJ2-3, with 12 positions matching TRBD2. V dropped 7 bases and J dropped 5; count of bases not matched to a gene: 16. The CDR3 sequence is 18 residues long. Germline V gene data show CDR1 as MNHEY and CDR2 as SMNVEV (reference sequence). DNA of the CDR3: TGTGCCAGCACCCCGGGGAGGGGTCTAGCGGGAGGGATAGATACGCAGTATTTT. Protein: CASTPGRGLAGGIDTQYF.

This rearrangement joins TRBV6-5 to TRBJ1-2; maybe TRBD1 (6 bases). The CDR3 runs to 13 residues. V lost 5 bases, J lost 5 bases, and 12 bases lay in between. Per germline, CDR1 MNHEY and CDR2 SVGAGI. The DNA for the CDR3 is TGTGCCAGCAGTCCTGACACAGGGTATGGCTACACCTTC. Its protein is CASSPDTGYGYTF.

This chain uses TRBV5-1 with TRBJ2-2; 7 bases match TRBD1. This CDR3 is 13 amino acids long. The germline CDR1 and CDR2 sequences are SGHRS and YFSETQ. The trim removed 5 bases at V and 12 bases at J, leaving 10 bases unmatched. The CDR3 DNA follows: TGCGCCAGCAGAGGGGGCACCGGGGAACAGCTGTTTTTT. As protein: CASRGGTGEQLFF.

The chain couples TRBV5-6 to TRBJ1-2; D gene uncertain. CDR3 length equals 17 residues. Germline CDR1 and CDR2: SGHDT and YYEEEE. V was shortened by 2 bases and J by 0 bases, with 17 bases between the two germline ends. The CDR3 DNA is TGTGCCAGCAGCTTTCTGACATCCACGGCGGCTAACTATGGCTACACCTTC. Translating it yields CASSFLTSTAANYGYTF.